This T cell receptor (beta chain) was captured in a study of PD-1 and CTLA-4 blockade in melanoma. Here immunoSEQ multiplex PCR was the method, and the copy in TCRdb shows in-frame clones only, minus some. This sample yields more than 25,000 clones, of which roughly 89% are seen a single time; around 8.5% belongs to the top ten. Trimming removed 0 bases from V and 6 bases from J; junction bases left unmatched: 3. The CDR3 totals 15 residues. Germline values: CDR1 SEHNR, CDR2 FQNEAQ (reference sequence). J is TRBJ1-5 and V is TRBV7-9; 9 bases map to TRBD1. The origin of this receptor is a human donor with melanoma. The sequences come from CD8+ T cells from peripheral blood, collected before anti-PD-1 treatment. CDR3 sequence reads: CASSLAQGAVQPQHF. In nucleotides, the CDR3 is TGTGCCAGCAGCTTAGCACAGGGGGCAGTTCAGCCCCAGCATTTT.